Listed here are 20 T cell receptor beta chains from one sample, sequenced in a study of cytomegalovirus exposure and HLA in healthy donors. Both 60 Vbeta primers and 13 Jbeta primers went into the PCR. Repertoires were generated with immunoSEQ multiplex PCR, while TCRdb's copy carries only in-frame clones and drops some. The data show 29,000 or so clones, and the top ten clones hold over 0.55%. The sequenced sample consisted of PBMCs. These receptors were taken from a man aged 25 to 40 in good health and CMV-seronegative.

This chain connects TRBV4-3 to TRBJ1-1, with 7 nucleotides matching TRBD1. Trimming at V came to 5 bases and at J to 1 base, leaving 7 bases not matched to a gene. The length of the CDR3 is 15 residues. Germline V CDR1 and CDR2: LGHNA, YSLEER. The CDR3 spells CASSKYRTGNTEAFF. For the CDR3, the DNA is TGCGCCAGCAGCAAATACAGGACAGGGAACACTGAAGCTTTCTTT.

Details on this clone: Sequence at one end of the junction differs from germline and may be a read error. Written as DNA, the CDR3 is TGTGCTAGCAGCTTGAGGTTGGGGGGGGCCCAGTACTTC. It translates to CASSLRLGGAQYF. The V call is TRBV7-7, the J call TRBJ2-5, with TRBD2 matching over 7 bases. The length of the CDR3 is 13 residues. Germline-derived CDR1 and CDR2 are SSHAT and FNYEAQ (reference sequence).

The rearrangement uses TRBV5-1 and TRBJ1-1, with 8 bases aligning to TRBD1. With 4 bases clipped from V and 4 bases from J, the junction kept 9 bases outside the gene matches. From germline, CDR1 is SGHRS and CDR2 YFSETQ. The CDR3 extends over 15 amino acids. CDR3 sequence: CASSPVAGGVTEAFF. CDR3 nucleotides: TGCGCCAGCAGCCCCGTGGCAGGGGGCGTCACTGAAGCTTTCTTT. Full variable domain (missing parts from reference TRBV5-1 and TRBJ1-1): KAGVTQTPRYLIKTRGQQVTLSCSPISGHRSVSWYQQTPGQGLQFLFEYFSETQRNKGNFPGRFSGRQFSNSRSEMNVSTLELGDSALYLCASSPVAGGVTEAFFGQGTRLTVV.

The genes are TRBV11-2 and TRBJ1-2; no clear D. The germline CDR1 and CDR2 sequences are SGHAT and FQNNGV. Trimming took 3 bases from V and 5 from J, leaving 4 bases between them. The CDR3 length is 11 residues. This CDR3 is CASSLTYGYTF. The CDR3 DNA sequence: TGTGCCAGCAGCTTGACATATGGCTACACCTTC. The whole variable domain, filled in from reference TRBV11-2 and TRBJ1-2, reads EAGVAQSPRYKIIEKRQSVAFWCNPISGHATLYWYQQILGQGPKLLIQFQNNGVVDDSQLPKDRFSAERLKGVDSTLKIQPAKLEDSAVYLCASSLTYGYTFGSGTRLTVV.

V and J are TRBV6-6 and TRBJ1-4; 7 nucleotides align to TRBD1. CDR1 MNHNY and CDR2 SVGAGI come from the germline V gene (reference sequence). The V segment lost 6 bases and the J segment 4 bases; nucleotides outside the gene matches: 2. The CDR3 extends over 13 amino acids. This CDR3 reads CASRRQGNEKLFF. Here the CDR3 DNA reads TGTGCCAGCAGGCGACAGGGTAATGAAAAACTGTTTTTT.

V gene TRBV19 combines with J gene TRBJ2-3; 11 nucleotides line up with TRBD1. With 9 bases clipped from V and 0 bases from J, the junction kept 8 bases outside the gene matches. The germline gives CDR1 LNHDA, CDR2 SQIVND (reference sequence). The CDR3 loop spans 16 amino acids. Here the CDR3 DNA reads TGTGCCAGCAAGGACAGGGGGCACCAGAGCACAGATACGCAGTATTTT. Protein product: CASKDRGHQSTDTQYF.

V and J are TRBV5-1 and TRBJ2-5, with D possibly matching TRBD2 (5 bases). The CDR3 consists of 15 residues. Germline V lookup: CDR1 SGHRS, CDR2 YFSETQ. The ends were cut back, 2 bases at V and 5 bases at J, with 16 bases in the middle. Here the CDR3 reads CASSFGNPSQETQYF. CDR3 bases: TGCGCCAGCAGCTTTGGTAACCCTAGCCAGGAGACCCAGTACTTC.

This chain uses TRBV5-1 with TRBJ1-2, with 10 bases matching TRBD1. In germline, CDR1 is SGHRS, CDR2 YFSETQ. The CDR3 totals 16 residues. V shed 4 bases, J shed 7 bases, and the junction held 13 bases outside the gene matches. CDR3 region: CASSLTTVTGGSGYTF. The CDR3, as DNA: TGCGCCAGCAGCCTAACAACCGTGACAGGGGGCTCTGGCTACACCTTC. The whole variable domain, filled in from reference TRBV5-1 and TRBJ1-2, reads KAGVTQTPRYLIKTRGQQVTLSCSPISGHRSVSWYQQTPGQGLQFLFEYFSETQRNKGNFPGRFSGRQFSNSRSEMNVSTLELGDSALYLCASSLTTVTGGSGYTFGSGTRLTVV.

The rearrangement links TRBV29-1 to TRBJ2-1; 9 bases are shared with TRBD2. CDR1 is SQVTM and CDR2 is ANQGSEA in the germline V gene. V was clipped by 1 base and J by 6 bases; unmatched bases: 7. This CDR3 contains 15 residues. DNA of the CDR3: TGCAGCGTTGAAGTCGCGAGCGGGAGGATCAATGAGCAGTTCTTC. Its protein product is CSVEVASGRINEQFF.

The chain has TRBV13 and TRBJ2-5, with 7 bases matching TRBD1. The CDR3 totals 14 residues. Trimming at V came to 3 bases and at J to 4 bases, leaving 5 bases not matched to a gene. The germline CDR1 and CDR2 sequences are PRHDT and FYEKMQ (reference sequence). CDR3 amino acids: CASSFRTGRETQYF. The CDR3 bases are TGTGCCAGCAGCTTCCGGACAGGCCGAGAGACCCAGTACTTC.

The chain has TRBV30 and TRBJ1-6; D not certain. The V and J ends lost 0 bases and 0 bases respectively, with 9 bases between them. The V gene's germline CDR1 is GTSNPN and CDR2 SVGIG (reference sequence). The CDR3 extends over 16 amino acids. CDR3 sequence (DNA): TGTGCCTGGAGTGTACAAGGGAGCTCCTATAATTCACCCCTCCACTTT. Translated, it gives CAWSVQGSSYNSPLHF.

The chain has TRBV30 and TRBJ2-7; tentative D call: TRBD2 (6 bases). V was shortened by 8 bases and J by 2 bases, with 16 bases between the two germline ends. The CDR3 sequence is 13 residues long. Looked up from germline, CDR1 is GTSNPN and CDR2 is SVGIG (reference sequence). The CDR3 loop reads CALGPGVTYEQYF. For the CDR3, the DNA is TGTGCCCTAGGACCGGGAGTGACCTACGAGCAGTACTTC.

This rearrangement joins TRBV6-5 to TRBJ2-2; weak D call: TRBD1 (5 bases). The CDR3 extends over 16 amino acids. The ends were cut back, 0 bases at V and 6 bases at J, with 14 bases in the middle. The V gene's germline CDR1 is MNHEY and CDR2 SVGAGI. CDR3 region: CASSYSTDLAAGELFF. The CDR3 DNA follows: TGTGCCAGCAGTTACTCGACAGATTTAGCAGCCGGGGAGCTGTTTTTT.

The V call is TRBV7-3, the J call TRBJ2-2, with 8 bases that match TRBD2. The V gene's germline CDR1 is SGHTA and CDR2 FQGTGA. Trimming took 2 bases from V and 0 from J; bases not matched to a gene: 5. CDR3 length: 17 residues. CDR3 in DNA: TGTGCCAGCAGCTTATTCGCTAGCGGGTCGAACACCGGGGAGCTGTTTTTT. Its translation: CASSLFASGSNTGELFF.

CDR3 nucleotide sequence: TGTGCCAGCAGCGGCGCGGGGACAGGGCACTACGAGCAGTACTTC. This gives the protein CASSGAGTGHYEQYF. V is TRBV13 and J is TRBJ2-7; TRBD1 aligns across 9 bases. The CDR3 covers 15 residues. Germline assignment: CDR1 PRHDT and CDR2 FYEKMQ (reference sequence). J lost 3 bases, V lost 5 bases, and 8 bases had no gene match. Full variable domain (rest looked up from reference TRBV13 and TRBJ2-7): AAGVIQSPRHLIKEKRETATLKCYPIPRHDTVYWYQQGPGQDPQFLISFYEKMQSDKGSIPDRFSAQQFSDYHSELNMSSLELGDSALYFCASSGAGTGHYEQYFGPGTRLTVT.

The V gene is TRBV7-9, the J gene TRBJ1-4; tentative D call: TRBD1 (5 bases). Trimming left V 4 bases short and J 8 bases short, with 17 bases between. The CDR3 has 15 residues. CDR1 and CDR2 (germline): SEHNR, FQNEAQ (reference sequence). CDR3 coding DNA: TGTGCCAGCAGCTCTACGGGTGGGGCTGAGGAAAAACTGTTTTTT. Encoded protein: CASSSTGGAEEKLFF.

In regard to this clone: Within the sample, other DNA sequences also encode this same CDR3. The genes are TRBV10-3 and TRBJ2-2; the D gene is possibly TRBD2 (5 bases). Trimming cost V 8 bases and J 6 bases, with 10 bases left between them. The CDR3 contains 12 residues. CDR1 is ENHRY and CDR2 is SYGVKD in the germline V gene. CDR3 sequence (DNA): TGTGCCATCTTCGGAGGAGCCGGGGAGCTGTTTTTT. Translation: CAIFGGAGELFF.

This chain joins TRBV11-2 and TRBJ2-7; perhaps TRBD2 as D (7 bases). Looked up from germline, CDR1 is SGHAT and CDR2 is FQNNGV. The ends were cut back, 1 base at V and 6 bases at J, with 22 bases in the middle. The CDR3 is 17 residues long. CDR3 DNA sequence: TGTGCCAGCAGCTTAGTGGGGGGAGGGACACATCCCTCCGAGCAGTACTTC. Translation gives CASSLVGGGTHPSEQYF. Looking up the rest from reference TRBV11-2 and TRBJ2-7 gives the full variable domain: EAGVAQSPRYKIIEKRQSVAFWCNPISGHATLYWYQQILGQGPKLLIQFQNNGVVDDSQLPKDRFSAERLKGVDSTLKIQPAKLEDSAVYLCASSLVGGGTHPSEQYFGPGTRLTVT.

The genes are TRBV2 and TRBJ2-3; 12 nucleotides align to TRBD2. CDR3 length: 14 amino acids. Germline values: CDR1 SNHLY, CDR2 FYNNEI. With 7 bases clipped from V and 4 bases from J, the junction kept 3 bases outside the gene matches. The CDR3 bases are TGTGCCAGCAAACTAGCGGGAGGTTCAGATACGCAGTATTTT. Protein: CASKLAGGSDTQYF.

The chain uses TRBV7-9 and TRBJ1-5; the D is unclear. With 5 bases removed from V and 9 bases from J, the gap between germline ends came to 11 bases. Per the germline V gene, CDR1 is SEHNR and CDR2 is FQNEAQ (reference sequence). The CDR3 runs 12 residues. This chain's CDR3 is CASSLEEGPQHF. CDR3 sequence (DNA): TGTGCCAGCAGCCTAGAGGAGGGGCCCCAGCATTTT.